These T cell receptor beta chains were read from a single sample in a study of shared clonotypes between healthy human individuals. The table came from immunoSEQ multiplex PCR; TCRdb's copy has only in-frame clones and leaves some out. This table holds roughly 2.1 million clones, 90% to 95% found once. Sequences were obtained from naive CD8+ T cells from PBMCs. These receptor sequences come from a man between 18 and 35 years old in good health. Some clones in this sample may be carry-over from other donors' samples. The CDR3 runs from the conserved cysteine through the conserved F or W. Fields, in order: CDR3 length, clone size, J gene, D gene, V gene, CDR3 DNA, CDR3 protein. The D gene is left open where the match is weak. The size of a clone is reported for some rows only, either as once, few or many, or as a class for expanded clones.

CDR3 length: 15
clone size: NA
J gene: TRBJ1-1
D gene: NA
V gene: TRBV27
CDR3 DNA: TGTGCCAGCAGTTTATCGGGTCAGGGAGCGACTGAAGCTTTCTTT
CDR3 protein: CASSLSGQGATEAFF

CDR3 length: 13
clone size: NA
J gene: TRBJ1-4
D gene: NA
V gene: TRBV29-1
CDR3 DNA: TGCAGCGTCACAGGACCAATAGGTGAAAAACTGTTTTTT
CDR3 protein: CSVTGPIGEKLFF

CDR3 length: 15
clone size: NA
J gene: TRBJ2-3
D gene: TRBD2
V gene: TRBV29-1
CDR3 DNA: TGCAGCGTTATCTTACTAGCGGGGAGCACAGATACGCAGTATTTT
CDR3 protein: CSVILLAGSTDTQYF

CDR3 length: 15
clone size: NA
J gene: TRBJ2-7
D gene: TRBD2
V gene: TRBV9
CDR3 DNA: TGTGCCAGCAGCGCCGCGGGGGGCGGTTCCTACGAGCAGTACTTC
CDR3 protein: CASSAAGGGSYEQYF

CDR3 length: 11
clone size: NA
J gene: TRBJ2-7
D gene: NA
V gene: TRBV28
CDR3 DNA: TGTGCCAGCAGTGCCACCTACGAGCAGTACTTC
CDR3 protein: CASSATYEQYF

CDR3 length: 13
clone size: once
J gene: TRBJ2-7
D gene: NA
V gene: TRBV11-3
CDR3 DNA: TGTGCCAGCAGCCCCAACTCCAGAGCCGAGCAGTACTTC
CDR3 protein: CASSPNSRAEQYF

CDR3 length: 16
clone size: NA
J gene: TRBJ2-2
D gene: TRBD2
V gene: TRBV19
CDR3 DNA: TGTGCCAGTAGTATAGATAGGGAGGGCCACACCGGGGAGCTGTTTTTT
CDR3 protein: CASSIDREGHTGELFF

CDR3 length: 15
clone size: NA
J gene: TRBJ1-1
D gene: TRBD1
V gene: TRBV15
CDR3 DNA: TGTGCCACCAGCCCTGGTGGACAGGGTCGAACTGAAGCTTTCTTT
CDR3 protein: CATSPGGQGRTEAFF

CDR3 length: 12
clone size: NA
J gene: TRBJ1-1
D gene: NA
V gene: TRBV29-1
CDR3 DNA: TGCAGCGTTGAAGATCTCGGCTATGAAGCTTTCTTT
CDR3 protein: CSVEDLGYEAFF

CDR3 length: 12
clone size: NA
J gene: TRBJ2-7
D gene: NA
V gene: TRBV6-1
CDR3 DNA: TGTGCCAGCAGTATTGACAGAACCGAGCAGTACTTC
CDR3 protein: CASSIDRTEQYF

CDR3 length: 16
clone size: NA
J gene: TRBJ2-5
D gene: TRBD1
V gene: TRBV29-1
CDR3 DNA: TGCAGCGTTGGATGGGCAGTACAGGGGGCATGGGAGACCCAGTACTTC
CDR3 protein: CSVGWAVQGAWETQYF

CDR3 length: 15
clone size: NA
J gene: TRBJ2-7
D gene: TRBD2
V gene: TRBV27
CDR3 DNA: TGTGCCAGCAGCCTTCTAGCGGTGAGCTCCTACGAGCAGTACTTC
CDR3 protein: CASSLLAVSSYEQYF

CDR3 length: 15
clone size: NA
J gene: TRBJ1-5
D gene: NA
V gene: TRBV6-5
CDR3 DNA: TGTGCCAGCAGGCCCAGGGGAGATAGCAATCAGCCCCAGCATTTT
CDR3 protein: CASRPRGDSNQPQHF

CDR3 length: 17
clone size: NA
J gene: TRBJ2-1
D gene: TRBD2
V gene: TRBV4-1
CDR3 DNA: TGCGCCAGCAGCCAAGTACTAGGGACTAGGAATTACAATGAGCAGTTCTTC
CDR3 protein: CASSQVLGTRNYNEQFF

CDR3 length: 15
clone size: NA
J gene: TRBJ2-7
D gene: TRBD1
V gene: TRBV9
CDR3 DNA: TGTGCCAGCAGCGCGGGGACAGGACCCTCCTACGAGCAGTACTTC
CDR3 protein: CASSAGTGPSYEQYF

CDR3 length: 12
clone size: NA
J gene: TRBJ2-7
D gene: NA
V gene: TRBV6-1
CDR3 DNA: TGTGCCAGCAGTCGCCCGGGGTACGAGCAGTACTTC
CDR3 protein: CASSRPGYEQYF

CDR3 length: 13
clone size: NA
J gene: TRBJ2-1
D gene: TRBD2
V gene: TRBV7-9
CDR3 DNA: TGTGCCAGCAGCTCTGGGACTAGTACTGAGCAGTTCTTC
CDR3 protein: CASSSGTSTEQFF

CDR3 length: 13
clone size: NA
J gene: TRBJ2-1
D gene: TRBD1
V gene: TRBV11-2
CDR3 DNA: TGTGCCAGCAGCCCTCAGGGGGCCGGTGAGCAGTTCTTC
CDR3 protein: CASSPQGAGEQFF

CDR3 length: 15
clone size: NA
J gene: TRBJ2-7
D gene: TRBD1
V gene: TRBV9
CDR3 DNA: TGTGCCAGCAGCGTCTCCGGGACAGCCATCTCCGAGCAGTACTTC
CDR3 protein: CASSVSGTAISEQYF

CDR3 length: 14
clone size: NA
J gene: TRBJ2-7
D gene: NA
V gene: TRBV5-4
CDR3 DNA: TGTGCCAGCAGCCGGGGGGCAGGGGGCTACGAGCAGTACTTC
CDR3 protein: CASSRGAGGYEQYF

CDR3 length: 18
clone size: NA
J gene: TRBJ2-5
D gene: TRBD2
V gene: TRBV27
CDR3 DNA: TGTGCCAGCAGTTCCCCTCCCACGGCTAGCGGAATCCAAGAGACCCAGTACTTC
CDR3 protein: CASSSPPTASGIQETQYF

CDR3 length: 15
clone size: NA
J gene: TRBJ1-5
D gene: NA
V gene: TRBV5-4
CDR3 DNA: TGTGCCAGCAGCTTGGCGTGGGGAGTGGATCAGCCCCAGCATTTT
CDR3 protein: CASSLAWGVDQPQHF

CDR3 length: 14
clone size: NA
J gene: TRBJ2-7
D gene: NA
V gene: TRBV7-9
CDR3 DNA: TGTGCCAGCCTTATTACGGGGATGTTCCACGAGCAGTACTTC
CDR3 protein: CASLITGMFHEQYF

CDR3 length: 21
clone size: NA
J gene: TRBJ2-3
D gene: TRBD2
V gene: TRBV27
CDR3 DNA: TGTGCCAGCAGTTTAACGGCGGACAGTGTCCCTACTAGCGGGGGTACAGATACGCAGTATTTT
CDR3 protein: CASSLTADSVPTSGGTDTQYF

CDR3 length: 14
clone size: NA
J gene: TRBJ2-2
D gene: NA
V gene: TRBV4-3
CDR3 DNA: TGCGCCAGCAGCCAGGGGATAAACACCGGGGAGCTGTTTTTT
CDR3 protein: CASSQGINTGELFF

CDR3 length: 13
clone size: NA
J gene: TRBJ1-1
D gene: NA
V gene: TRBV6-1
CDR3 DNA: TGTGCCAGCAGCTCAGCCCGGGCAAGTGAAGCTTTCTTT
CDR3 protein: CASSSARASEAFF

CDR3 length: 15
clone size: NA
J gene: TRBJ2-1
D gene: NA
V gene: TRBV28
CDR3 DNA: TGTGCCAGCAGTCCTCAGGGGCGATCCTACAATGAGCAGTTCTTC
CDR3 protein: CASSPQGRSYNEQFF

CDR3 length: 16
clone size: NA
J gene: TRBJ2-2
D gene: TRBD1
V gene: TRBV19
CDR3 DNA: TGTGCCAGTAGTCCCGGGACAGGGGTCCTCACCGGGGAGCTGTTTTTT
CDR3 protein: CASSPGTGVLTGELFF

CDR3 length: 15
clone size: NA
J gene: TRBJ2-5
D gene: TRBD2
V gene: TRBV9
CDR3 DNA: TGTGCCAGCAGCGTAGATGCGGGAGGGCCTCGAACCCAGTACTTC
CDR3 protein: CASSVDAGGPRTQYF